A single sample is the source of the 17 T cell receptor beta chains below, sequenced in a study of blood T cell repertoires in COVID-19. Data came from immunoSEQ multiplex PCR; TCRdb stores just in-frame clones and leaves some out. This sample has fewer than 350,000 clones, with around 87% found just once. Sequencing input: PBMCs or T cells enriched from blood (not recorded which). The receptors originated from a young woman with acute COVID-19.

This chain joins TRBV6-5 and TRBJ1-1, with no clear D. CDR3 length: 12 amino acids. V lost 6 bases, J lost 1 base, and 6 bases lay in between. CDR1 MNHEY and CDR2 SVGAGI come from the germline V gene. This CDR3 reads CASRQKNTEAFF. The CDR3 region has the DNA TGTGCCAGCAGACAAAAGAACACTGAAGCTTTCTTT.

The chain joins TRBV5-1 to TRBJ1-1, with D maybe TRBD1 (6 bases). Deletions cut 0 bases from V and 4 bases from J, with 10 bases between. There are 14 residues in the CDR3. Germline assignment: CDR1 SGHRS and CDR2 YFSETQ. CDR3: CASSLATGTTEAFF. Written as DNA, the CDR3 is TGCGCCAGCAGCTTGGCCACAGGGACCACTGAAGCTTTCTTT.

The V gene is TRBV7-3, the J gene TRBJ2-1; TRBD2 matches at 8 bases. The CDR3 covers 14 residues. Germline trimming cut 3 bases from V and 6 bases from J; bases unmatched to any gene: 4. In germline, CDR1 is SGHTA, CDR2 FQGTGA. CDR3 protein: CASSLSGSGNEQFF. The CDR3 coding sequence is TGTGCCAGCAGCTTGAGCGGGAGTGGCAATGAGCAGTTCTTC.

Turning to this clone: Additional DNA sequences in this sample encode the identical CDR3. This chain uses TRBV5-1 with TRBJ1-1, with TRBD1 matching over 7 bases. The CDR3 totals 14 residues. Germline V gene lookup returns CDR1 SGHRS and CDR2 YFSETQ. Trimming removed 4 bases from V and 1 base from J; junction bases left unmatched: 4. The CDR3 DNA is TGCGCCAGCAGCCCGTGGACAGGGAACACTGAAGCTTTCTTT. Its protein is CASSPWTGNTEAFF.

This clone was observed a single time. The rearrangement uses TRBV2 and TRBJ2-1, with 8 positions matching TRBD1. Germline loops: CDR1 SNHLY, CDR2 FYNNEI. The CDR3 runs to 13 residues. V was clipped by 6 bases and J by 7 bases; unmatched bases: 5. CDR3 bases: TGTGCCAGCAGCGACAGGGGTGATAATGAGCAGTTCTTC. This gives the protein CASSDRGDNEQFF.

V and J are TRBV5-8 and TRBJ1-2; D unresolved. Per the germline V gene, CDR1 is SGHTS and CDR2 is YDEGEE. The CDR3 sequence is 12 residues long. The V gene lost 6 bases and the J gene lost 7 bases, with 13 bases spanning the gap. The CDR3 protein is CASKKLEAGYTF. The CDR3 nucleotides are TGTGCCAGCAAGAAATTGGAGGCTGGCTACACCTTC.

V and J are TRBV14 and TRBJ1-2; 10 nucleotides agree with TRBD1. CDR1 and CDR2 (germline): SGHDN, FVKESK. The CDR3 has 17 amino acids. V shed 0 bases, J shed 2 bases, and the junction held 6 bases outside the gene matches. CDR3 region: CASSQDKGDRGNYGYTF. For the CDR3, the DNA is TGTGCCAGCAGCCAAGATAAGGGGGACAGGGGAAACTATGGCTACACCTTC.

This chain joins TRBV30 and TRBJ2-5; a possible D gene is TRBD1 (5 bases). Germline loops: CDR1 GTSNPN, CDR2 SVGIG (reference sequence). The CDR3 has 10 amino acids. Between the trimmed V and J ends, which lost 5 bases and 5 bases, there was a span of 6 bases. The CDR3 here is CAWAGETQYF. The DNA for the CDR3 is TGTGCCTGGGCAGGGGAGACCCAGTACTTC.

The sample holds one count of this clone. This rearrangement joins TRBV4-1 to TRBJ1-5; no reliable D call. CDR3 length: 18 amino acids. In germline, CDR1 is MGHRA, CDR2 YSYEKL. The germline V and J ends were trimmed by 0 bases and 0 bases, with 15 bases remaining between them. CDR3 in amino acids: CASSQDWAEKDSNQPQHF. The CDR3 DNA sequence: TGCGCCAGCAGCCAAGATTGGGCAGAAAAGGATAGCAATCAGCCCCAGCATTTT.

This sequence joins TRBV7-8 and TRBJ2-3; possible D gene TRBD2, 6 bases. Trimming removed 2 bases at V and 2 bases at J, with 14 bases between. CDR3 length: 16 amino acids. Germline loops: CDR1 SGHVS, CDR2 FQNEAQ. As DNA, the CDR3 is TGTGCCAGCAGCTTATTAAGCGGGCGGGACACAGATACGCAGTATTTT. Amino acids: CASSLLSGRDTDTQYF.

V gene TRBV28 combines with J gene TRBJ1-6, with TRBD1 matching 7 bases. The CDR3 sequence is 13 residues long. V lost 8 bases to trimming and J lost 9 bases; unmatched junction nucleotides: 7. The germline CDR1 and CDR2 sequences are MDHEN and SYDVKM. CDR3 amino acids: CASGGQAASPLHF. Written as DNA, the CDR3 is TGTGCCAGCGGCGGACAGGCAGCTTCACCCCTCCACTTT.

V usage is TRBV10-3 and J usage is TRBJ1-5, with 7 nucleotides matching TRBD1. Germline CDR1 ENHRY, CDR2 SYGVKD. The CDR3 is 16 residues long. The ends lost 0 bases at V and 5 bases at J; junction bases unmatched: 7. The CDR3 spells CAISESLDRYYQPQHF. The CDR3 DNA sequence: TGTGCCATCAGTGAGTCGTTGGACAGGTACTATCAGCCCCAGCATTTT.

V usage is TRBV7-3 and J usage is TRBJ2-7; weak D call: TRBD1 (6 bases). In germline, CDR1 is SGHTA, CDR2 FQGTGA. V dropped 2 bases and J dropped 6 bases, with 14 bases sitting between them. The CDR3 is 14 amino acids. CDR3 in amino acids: CASSLGGIVGEQYF. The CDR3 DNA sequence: TGTGCCAGCAGCTTAGGGGGCATCGTAGGCGAGCAGTACTTC.

The CDR3 DNA reads as TGTGCCAGCAGTCCCCAAAACGCGGTTCATACAGGGGGAACCCAAGTCGGCTACTACGAGCAGTACTTC. Translating gives CASSPQNAVHTGGTQVGYYEQYF. The chain has TRBV27 and TRBJ2-7; 8 positions match TRBD1. The CDR3 totals 23 residues. V was pared by 5 bases and J by 3 bases, with 33 bases of the junction left unmatched. Germline V gene data show CDR1 as MNHEY and CDR2 as SMNVEV (reference sequence).

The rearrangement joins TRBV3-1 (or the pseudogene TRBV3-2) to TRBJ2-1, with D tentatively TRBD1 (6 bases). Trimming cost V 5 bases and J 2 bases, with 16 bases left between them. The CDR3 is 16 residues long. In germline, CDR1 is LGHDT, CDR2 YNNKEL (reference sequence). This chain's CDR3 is CASSRGSSRAYNEQFF. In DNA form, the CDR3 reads TGTGCCAGCAGCAGGGGGAGTAGTCGGGCCTACAATGAGCAGTTCTTC.

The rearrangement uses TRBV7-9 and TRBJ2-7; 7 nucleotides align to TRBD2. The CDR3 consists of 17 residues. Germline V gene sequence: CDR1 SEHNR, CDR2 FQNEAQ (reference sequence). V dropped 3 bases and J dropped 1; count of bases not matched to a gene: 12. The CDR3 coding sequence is TGTGCCAGCAGCTTGCCGGGACTATCCCTGGGGTCCTACGAGCAGTACTTC. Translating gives CASSLPGLSLGSYEQYF.

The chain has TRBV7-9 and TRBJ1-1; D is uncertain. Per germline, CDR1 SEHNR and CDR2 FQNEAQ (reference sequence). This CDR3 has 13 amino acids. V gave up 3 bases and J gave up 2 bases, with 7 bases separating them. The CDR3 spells CASSLAINTEAFF. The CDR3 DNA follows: TGTGCCAGCAGCTTGGCCATAAACACTGAAGCTTTCTTT.